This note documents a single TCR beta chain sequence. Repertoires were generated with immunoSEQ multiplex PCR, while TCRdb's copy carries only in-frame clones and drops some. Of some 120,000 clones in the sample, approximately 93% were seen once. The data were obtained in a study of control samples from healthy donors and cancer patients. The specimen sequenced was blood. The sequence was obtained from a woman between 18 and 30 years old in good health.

The CDR3 DNA reads TGTGCCAGCAGTCTAAGAGGGGGAACTAATGAAAAACTGTTTTTT. Its translation is CASSLRGGTNEKLFF. V and J are TRBV7-2 and TRBJ1-4, with D perhaps matching TRBD1 (6 bases). This CDR3 has 15 residues. Trimming left V 6 bases short and J 1 base short, with 12 bases between. Germline V gives CDR1 SGHTA, CDR2 FQGNSA.